The rows below give T cell receptor beta chains drawn from one sample of a study of CD8+ T cells in alopecia areata. Assay used: immunoSEQ multiplex PCR; TCRdb lists only in-frame clones, some missing. The sample has around 300,000 clones, roughly 63% seen once; the top ten hold 0.9% to 0.95%. Here the sequenced sample was CD4+ T cells sorted from blood, taken around week 53, from a patient treated with tofacitinib. These receptors were obtained from a human donor with alopecia areata. The CDR3 runs from the conserved cysteine through the conserved F or W. Each record gives: clone size, V gene, J gene, D gene, CDR3 protein, CDR3 DNA. D genes are given only for firm matches. Where a row states a size, it is once, few, many or the class of an expanded clone; other rows omit it.

clone_size: NA
v_call: TRBV2
j_call: TRBJ1-5
d_call: NA
cdr3_aa: CASTVWRLNQPQHF
cdr3_nt: TGTGCCAGCACCGTATGGCGGTTGAATCAGCCCCAGCATTTT

clone_size: NA
v_call: TRBV4-1
j_call: TRBJ2-3
d_call: TRBD2
cdr3_aa: CASSQLLAGGMDTQYF
cdr3_nt: TGCGCCAGCAGCCAACTGCTAGCGGGGGGAATGGATACGCAGTATTTT

clone_size: NA
v_call: TRBV2
j_call: TRBJ1-1
d_call: NA
cdr3_aa: CASRRDTEAFF
cdr3_nt: TGTGCCAGCCGACGGGACACTGAAGCTTTCTTT

clone_size: once
v_call: TRBV27
j_call: TRBJ1-1
d_call: NA
cdr3_aa: CASSSHYQAFF
cdr3_nt: TGTGCCAGCAGTTCCCATTACCAAGCTTTCTTT

clone_size: few
v_call: TRBV29-1
j_call: TRBJ1-5
d_call: NA
cdr3_aa: CSVAPGAGGGQPQHF
cdr3_nt: TGCAGCGTGGCCCCGGGAGCGGGGGGTGGTCAGCCCCAGCATTTT

clone_size: few
v_call: TRBV9
j_call: TRBJ1-2
d_call: TRBD1
cdr3_aa: CASSVTGEYGYTF
cdr3_nt: TGTGCCAGCAGCGTCACAGGGGAATATGGCTACACCTTC

clone_size: NA
v_call: TRBV5-4
j_call: TRBJ2-1
d_call: NA
cdr3_aa: CATNPRASNEQFF
cdr3_nt: TGTGCCACCAACCCCCGGGCGAGCAATGAGCAGTTCTTC

clone_size: NA
v_call: TRBV4-3
j_call: TRBJ2-1
d_call: NA
cdr3_aa: CASSQEPGSEQFF
cdr3_nt: TGCGCCAGCAGCCAAGAGCCTGGGTCTGAGCAGTTCTTC

clone_size: NA
v_call: TRBV19
j_call: TRBJ1-2
d_call: NA
cdr3_aa: CASSWGQESRNGYTF
cdr3_nt: TGTGCCAGTAGTTGGGGACAAGAGTCGAGGAATGGCTACACCTTC

clone_size: NA
v_call: TRBV14
j_call: TRBJ1-2
d_call: NA
cdr3_aa: CASSPVARHRSYGYTF
cdr3_nt: TGTGCCAGCAGCCCCGTGGCGAGACACAGATCTTATGGCTACACCTTC

clone_size: NA
v_call: TRBV29-1
j_call: TRBJ2-7
d_call: NA
cdr3_aa: CSVIIQGYEQYF
cdr3_nt: TGCAGCGTGATCATACAGGGCTACGAGCAGTACTTC

clone_size: few
v_call: TRBV29-1
j_call: TRBJ1-2
d_call: NA
cdr3_aa: CSVGGANYGYTF
cdr3_nt: TGCAGCGTTGGAGGGGCGAACTATGGCTACACCTTC

clone_size: NA
v_call: TRBV4-1
j_call: TRBJ1-6
d_call: NA
cdr3_aa: CASSQDLGARAYSPLHF
cdr3_nt: TGCGCCAGCAGCCAAGATCTTGGGGCCAGGGCTTATTCACCCCTCCACTTT

clone_size: NA
v_call: TRBV6-5
j_call: TRBJ1-6
d_call: NA
cdr3_aa: CASSYSGRVKDSPLHF
cdr3_nt: TGTGCCAGCAGTTACTCTGGCAGGGTAAAGGATTCACCCCTCCACTTT

clone_size: NA
v_call: TRBV29-1
j_call: TRBJ2-2
d_call: NA
cdr3_aa: CSVTLGRELFF
cdr3_nt: TGCAGCGTGACCTTGGGGAGAGAGCTGTTTTTT

clone_size: NA
v_call: TRBV29-1
j_call: TRBJ2-3
d_call: NA
cdr3_aa: CSVESPSPLDTQYF
cdr3_nt: TGCAGCGTTGAGTCCCCTAGTCCCTTAGATACGCAGTATTTT

clone_size: once
v_call: TRBV29-1
j_call: TRBJ2-1
d_call: NA
cdr3_aa: CSVLQGSSYNEQFF
cdr3_nt: TGCAGCGTTCTCCAGGGCTCCTCCTACAATGAGCAGTTCTTC

clone_size: NA
v_call: TRBV5-1
j_call: TRBJ2-2
d_call: NA
cdr3_aa: CASSLSDTGELFF
cdr3_nt: TGCGCCAGCAGCTTGTCGGACACCGGGGAGCTGTTTTTT

clone_size: few
v_call: TRBV29-1
j_call: TRBJ2-2
d_call: NA
cdr3_aa: CTGAKDATGELFF
cdr3_nt: TGCACGGGGGCCAAAGACGCCACCGGGGAGCTGTTTTTT

clone_size: NA
v_call: TRBV5-1
j_call: TRBJ2-1
d_call: NA
cdr3_aa: CASSLEGGISYNEQFF
cdr3_nt: TGCGCCAGCAGCTTGGAGGGGGGCATCTCCTACAATGAGCAGTTCTTC

clone_size: NA
v_call: TRBV10-3
j_call: TRBJ2-1
d_call: TRBD2
cdr3_aa: CAISEFVGGNNEQFF
cdr3_nt: TGTGCCATCAGTGAGTTCGTGGGAGGGAACAATGAGCAGTTCTTC

clone_size: few
v_call: TRBV4-3
j_call: TRBJ1-5
d_call: NA
cdr3_aa: CASSQDQGWNQPQHF
cdr3_nt: TGCGCCAGCAGCCAAGATCAGGGATGGAATCAGCCCCAGCATTTT

clone_size: NA
v_call: TRBV6-5
j_call: TRBJ1-2
d_call: NA
cdr3_aa: CASSYSAGPNYGYTF
cdr3_nt: TGTGCCAGCAGTTACTCGGCAGGGCCTAACTATGGCTACACCTTC

clone_size: NA
v_call: TRBV7-2
j_call: TRBJ2-1
d_call: NA
cdr3_aa: CASSPRGRNEQFF
cdr3_nt: TGTGCCAGCAGCCCTCGAGGCAGGAATGAGCAGTTCTTC

clone_size: few
v_call: TRBV6-5
j_call: TRBJ2-7
d_call: NA
cdr3_aa: CASSYDQGQQYF
cdr3_nt: TGTGCCAGCAGTTACGACCAGGGCCAGCAGTACTTC

clone_size: NA
v_call: TRBV30
j_call: TRBJ1-5
d_call: NA
cdr3_aa: CAWSATPGQRNNQPQHF
cdr3_nt: TGTGCCTGGAGTGCAACGCCCGGGCAGCGCAACAATCAGCCCCAGCATTTT